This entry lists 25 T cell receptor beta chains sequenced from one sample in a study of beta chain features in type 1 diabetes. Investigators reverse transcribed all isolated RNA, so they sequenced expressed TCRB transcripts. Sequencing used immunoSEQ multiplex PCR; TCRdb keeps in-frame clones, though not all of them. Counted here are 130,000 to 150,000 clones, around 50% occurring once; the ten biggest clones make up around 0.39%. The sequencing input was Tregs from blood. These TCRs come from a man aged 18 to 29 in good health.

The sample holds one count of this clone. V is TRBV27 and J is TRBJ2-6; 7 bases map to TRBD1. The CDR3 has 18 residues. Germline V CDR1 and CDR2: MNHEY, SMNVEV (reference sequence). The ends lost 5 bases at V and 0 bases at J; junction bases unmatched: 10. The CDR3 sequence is CASSRRGTLISGANVLTF. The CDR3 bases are TGTGCCAGCAGTCGCAGGGGGACCCTGATCTCTGGGGCCAACGTCCTGACTTTC.

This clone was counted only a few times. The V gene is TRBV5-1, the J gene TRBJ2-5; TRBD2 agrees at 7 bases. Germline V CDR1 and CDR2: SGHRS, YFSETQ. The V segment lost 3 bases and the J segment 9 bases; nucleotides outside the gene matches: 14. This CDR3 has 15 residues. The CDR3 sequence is CASSWGLSGARSQYF. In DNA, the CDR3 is TGCGCCAGCAGCTGGGGACTAAGCGGTGCTCGTTCCCAGTACTTC.

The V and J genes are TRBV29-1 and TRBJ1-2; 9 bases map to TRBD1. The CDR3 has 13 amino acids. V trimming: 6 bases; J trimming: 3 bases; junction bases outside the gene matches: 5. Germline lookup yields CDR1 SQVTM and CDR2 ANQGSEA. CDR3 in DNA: TGCAGCGTCGGGACAGGGTTCTACTATGGCTACACCTTC. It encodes CSVGTGFYYGYTF.

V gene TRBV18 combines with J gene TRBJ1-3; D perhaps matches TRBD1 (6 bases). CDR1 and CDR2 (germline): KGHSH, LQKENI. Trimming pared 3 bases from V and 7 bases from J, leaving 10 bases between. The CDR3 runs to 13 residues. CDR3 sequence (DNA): TGTGCCAGCTCACCCCAGGGGCACAACACCATATATTTT. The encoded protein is CASSPQGHNTIYF. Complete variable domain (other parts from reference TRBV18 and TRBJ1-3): NAGVMQNPRHLVRRRGQEARLRCSPMKGHSHVYWYRQLPEEGLKFMVYLQKENIIDESGMPKERFSAEFPKEGPSILRIQQVVRGDSAAYFCASSPQGHNTIYFGEGSWLTVV.

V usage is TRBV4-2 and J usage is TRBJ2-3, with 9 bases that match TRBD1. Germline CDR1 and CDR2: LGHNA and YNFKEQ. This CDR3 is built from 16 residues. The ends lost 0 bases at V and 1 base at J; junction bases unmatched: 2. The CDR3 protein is CASSQDRTGGTDTQYF. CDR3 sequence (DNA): TGTGCCAGCAGCCAAGATCGGACAGGGGGCACAGATACGCAGTATTTT.

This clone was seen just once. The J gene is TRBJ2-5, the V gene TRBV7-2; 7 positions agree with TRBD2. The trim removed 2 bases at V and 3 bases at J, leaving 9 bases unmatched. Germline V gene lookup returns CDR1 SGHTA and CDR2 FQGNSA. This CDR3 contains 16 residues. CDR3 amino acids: CASSLTAGRAEETQYF. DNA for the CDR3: TGTGCCAGCAGCTTAACCGCGGGGAGGGCGGAAGAGACCCAGTACTTC.

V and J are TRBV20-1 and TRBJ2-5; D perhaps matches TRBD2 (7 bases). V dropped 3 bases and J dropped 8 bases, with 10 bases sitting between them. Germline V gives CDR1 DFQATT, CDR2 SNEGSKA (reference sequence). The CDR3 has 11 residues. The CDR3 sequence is CSASRGGTQYF. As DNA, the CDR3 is TGCAGTGCTAGTAGGGGGGGAACCCAGTACTTC.

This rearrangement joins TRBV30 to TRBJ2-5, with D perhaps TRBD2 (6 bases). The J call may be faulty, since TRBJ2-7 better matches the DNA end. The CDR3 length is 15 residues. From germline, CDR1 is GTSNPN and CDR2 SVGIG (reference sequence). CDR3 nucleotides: TGTGCCTGGAGTGTACTGAAGGAGGGCTCCTACGAGCAGTACTTC. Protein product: CAWSVLKEGSYEQYF.

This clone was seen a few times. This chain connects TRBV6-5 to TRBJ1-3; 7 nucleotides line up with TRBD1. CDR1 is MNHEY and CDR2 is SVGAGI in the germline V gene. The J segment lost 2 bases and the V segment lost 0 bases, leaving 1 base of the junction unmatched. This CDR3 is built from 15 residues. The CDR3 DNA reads TGTGCCAGCAGTTACTCCAGGGGGACTGGAAACACCATATATTTT. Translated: CASSYSRGTGNTIYF.

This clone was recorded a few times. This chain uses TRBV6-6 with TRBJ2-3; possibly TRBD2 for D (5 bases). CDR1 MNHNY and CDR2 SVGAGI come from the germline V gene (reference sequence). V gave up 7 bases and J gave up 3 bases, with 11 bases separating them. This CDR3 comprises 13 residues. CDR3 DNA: TGTGCCAGCATGGGTCTAGCAACAGATACGCAGTATTTT. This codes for CASMGLATDTQYF.

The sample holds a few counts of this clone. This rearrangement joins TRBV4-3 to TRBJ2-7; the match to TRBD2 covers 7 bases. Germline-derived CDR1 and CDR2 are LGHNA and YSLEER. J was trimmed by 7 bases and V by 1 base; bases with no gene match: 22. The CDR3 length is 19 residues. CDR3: CASSQAGWRESRVCEEQYF. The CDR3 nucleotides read TGCGCCAGCAGCCAAGCCGGCTGGCGGGAGTCACGGGTCTGTGAAGAGCAGTACTTC.

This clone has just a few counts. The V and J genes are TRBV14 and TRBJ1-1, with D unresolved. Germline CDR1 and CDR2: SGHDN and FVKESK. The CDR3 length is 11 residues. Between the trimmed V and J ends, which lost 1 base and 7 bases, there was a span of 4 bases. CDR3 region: CASSQAGEAFF. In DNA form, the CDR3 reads TGTGCCAGCAGCCAAGCGGGTGAAGCTTTCTTT.

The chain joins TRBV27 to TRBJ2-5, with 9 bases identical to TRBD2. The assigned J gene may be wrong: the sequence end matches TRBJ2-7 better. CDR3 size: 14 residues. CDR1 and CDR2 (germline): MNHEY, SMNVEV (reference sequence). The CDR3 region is CASSLKLAGYEQYF. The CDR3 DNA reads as TGTGCCAGCAGTTTAAAGCTAGCGGGATACGAGCAGTACTTC.

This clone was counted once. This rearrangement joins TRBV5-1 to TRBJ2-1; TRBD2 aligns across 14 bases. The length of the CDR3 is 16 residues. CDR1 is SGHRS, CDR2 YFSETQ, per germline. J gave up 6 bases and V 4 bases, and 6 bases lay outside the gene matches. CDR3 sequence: CASSVTSGGAGNEQFF. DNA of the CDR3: TGCGCCAGCAGCGTGACTAGCGGGGGGGCAGGCAATGAGCAGTTCTTC.

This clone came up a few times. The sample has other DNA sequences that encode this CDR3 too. The DNA for the CDR3 is TGTGCCAGCAGCTTAGCAGGGGGGAACACTGAAGCTTTCTTT. Protein product: CASSLAGGNTEAFF. The gene calls are TRBV7-9 and TRBJ1-1, with D possibly being TRBD1 (6 bases). The V end lost 0 bases, the J end lost 1 base, and 6 bases lay between the germline ends. Germline CDR1 SEHNR, CDR2 FQNEAQ (reference sequence). This CDR3 region has 14 residues.

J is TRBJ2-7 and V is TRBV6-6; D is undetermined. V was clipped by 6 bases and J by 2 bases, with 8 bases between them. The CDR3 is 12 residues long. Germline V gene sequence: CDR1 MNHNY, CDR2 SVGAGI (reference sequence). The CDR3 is CASREAPYEQYF. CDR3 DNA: TGTGCCAGCAGAGAGGCCCCCTACGAGCAGTACTTC.

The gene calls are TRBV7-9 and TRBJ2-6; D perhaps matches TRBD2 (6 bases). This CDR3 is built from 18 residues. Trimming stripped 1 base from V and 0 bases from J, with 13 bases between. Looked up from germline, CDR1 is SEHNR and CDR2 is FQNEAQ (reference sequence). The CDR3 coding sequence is TGTGCCAGCAGCTTAGTCACCGGGACTCGCTCTGGGGCCAACGTCCTGACTTTC. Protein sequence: CASSLVTGTRSGANVLTF. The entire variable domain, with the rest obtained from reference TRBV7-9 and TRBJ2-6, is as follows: DTGVSQNPRHKITKRGQNVTFRCDPISEHNRLYWYRQTLGQGPEFLTYFQNEAQLEKSRLLSDRFSAERPKGSFSTLEIQRTEQGDSAMYLCASSLVTGTRSGANVLTFGAGSRLTVL.

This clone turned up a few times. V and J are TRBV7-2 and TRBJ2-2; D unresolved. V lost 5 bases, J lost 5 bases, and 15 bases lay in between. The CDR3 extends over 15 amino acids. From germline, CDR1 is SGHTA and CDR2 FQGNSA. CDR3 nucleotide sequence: TGTGCCAGCAGCGTAGGGCCCTTCGGGACCGGGGAGCTGTTTTTT. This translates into CASSVGPFGTGELFF. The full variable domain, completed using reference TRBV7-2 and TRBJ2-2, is GAGVSQSPSNKVTEKGKDVELRCDPISGHTALYWYRQSLGQGLEFLIYFQGNSAPDKSGLPSDRFSAERTGGSVSTLTIQRTQQEDSAVYLCASSVGPFGTGELFFGEGSRLTVL.

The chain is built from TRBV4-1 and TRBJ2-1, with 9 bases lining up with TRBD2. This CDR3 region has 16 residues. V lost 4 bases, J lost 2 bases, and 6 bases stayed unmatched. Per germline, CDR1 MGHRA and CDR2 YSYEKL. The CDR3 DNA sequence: TGCGCCAGCAGCCGCGGGATAGCGGGAGCCTACAATGAGCAGTTCTTC. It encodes CASSRGIAGAYNEQFF.

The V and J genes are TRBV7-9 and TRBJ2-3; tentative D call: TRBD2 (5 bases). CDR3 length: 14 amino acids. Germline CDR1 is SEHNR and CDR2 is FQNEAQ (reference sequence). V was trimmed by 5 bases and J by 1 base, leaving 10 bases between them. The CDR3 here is CASSPSGGTDTQYF. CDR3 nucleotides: TGTGCCAGCAGCCCCTCCGGGGGCACAGATACGCAGTATTTT.

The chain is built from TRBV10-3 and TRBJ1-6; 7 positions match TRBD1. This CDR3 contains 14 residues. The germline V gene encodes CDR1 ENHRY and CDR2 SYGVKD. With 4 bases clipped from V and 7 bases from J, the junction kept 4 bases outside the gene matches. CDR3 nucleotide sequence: TGTGCCATCAGTGGCCGGGACAGCAATTCACCCCTCCACTTT. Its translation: CAISGRDSNSPLHF.

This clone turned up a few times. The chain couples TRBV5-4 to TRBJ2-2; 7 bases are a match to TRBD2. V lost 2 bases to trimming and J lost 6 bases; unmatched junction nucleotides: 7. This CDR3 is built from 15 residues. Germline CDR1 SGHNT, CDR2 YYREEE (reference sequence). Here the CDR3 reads CASSFDGRSAGELFF. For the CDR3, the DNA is TGTGCCAGCAGCTTTGACGGGAGGTCGGCCGGGGAGCTGTTTTTT.

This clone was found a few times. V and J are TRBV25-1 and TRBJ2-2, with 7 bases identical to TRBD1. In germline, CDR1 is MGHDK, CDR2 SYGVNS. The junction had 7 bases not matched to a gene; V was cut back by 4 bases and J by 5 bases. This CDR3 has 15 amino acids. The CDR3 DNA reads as TGTGCCAGCAGTGTGACACAGGGGTGGACCGGGGAGCTGTTTTTT. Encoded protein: CASSVTQGWTGELFF.

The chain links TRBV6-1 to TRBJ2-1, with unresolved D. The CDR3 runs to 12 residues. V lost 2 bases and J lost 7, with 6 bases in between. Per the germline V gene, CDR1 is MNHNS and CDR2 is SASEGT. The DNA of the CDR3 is TGTGCCAGCAGTGAATATGTAAATGAGCAGTTCTTC. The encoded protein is CASSEYVNEQFF.

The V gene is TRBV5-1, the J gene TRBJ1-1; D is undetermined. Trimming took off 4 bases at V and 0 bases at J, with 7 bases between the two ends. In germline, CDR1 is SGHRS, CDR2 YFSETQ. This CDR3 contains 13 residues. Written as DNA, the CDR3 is TGCGCCAGCAGCCTGGTAATGAACACTGAAGCTTTCTTT. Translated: CASSLVMNTEAFF.